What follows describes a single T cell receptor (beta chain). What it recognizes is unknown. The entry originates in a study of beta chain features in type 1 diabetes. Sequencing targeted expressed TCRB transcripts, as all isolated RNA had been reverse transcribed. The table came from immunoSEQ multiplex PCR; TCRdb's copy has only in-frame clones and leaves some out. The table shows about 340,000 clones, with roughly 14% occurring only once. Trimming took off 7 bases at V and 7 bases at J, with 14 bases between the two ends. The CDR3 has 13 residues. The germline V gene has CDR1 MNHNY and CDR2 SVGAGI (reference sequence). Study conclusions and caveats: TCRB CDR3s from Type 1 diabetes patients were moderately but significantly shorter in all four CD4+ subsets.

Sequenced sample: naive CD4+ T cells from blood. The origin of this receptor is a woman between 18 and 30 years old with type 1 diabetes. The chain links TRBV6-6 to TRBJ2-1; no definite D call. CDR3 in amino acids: CASTLVGLNEQFF. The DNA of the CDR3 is TGTGCCAGCACTCTAGTGGGTCTTAATGAGCAGTTCTTC.